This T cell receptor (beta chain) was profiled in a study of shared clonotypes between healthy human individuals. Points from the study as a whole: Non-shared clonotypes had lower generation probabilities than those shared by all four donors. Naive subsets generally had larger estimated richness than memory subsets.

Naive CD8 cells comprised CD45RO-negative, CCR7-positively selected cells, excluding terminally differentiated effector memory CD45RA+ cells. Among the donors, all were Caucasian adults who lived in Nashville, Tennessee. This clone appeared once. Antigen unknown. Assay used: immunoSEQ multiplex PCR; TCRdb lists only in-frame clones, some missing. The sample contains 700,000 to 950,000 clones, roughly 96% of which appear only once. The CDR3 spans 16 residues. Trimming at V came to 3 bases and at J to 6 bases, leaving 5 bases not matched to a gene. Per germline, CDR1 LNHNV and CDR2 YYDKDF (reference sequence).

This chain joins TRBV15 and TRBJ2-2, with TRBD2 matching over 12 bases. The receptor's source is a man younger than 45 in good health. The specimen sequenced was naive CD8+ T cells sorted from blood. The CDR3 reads CATSSGLAGRAGELFF. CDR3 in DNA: TGTGCCACCAGCAGTGGACTAGCGGGAAGGGCCGGGGAGCTGTTTTTT.